The text below deals with one TCR beta chain. Its antigen is currently unknown. The data are from a study of post-analysis software for immune sequencing data. Unique molecular identifiers were built into the TCR beta cDNA libraries. TCRdb reprocessed the PCR reads via MiXCR and lists one record per CDR3 protein. The profile shows about 460,000 distinct CDR3 sequences, 40% to 55% of them singletons. The study's findings and limits: Five or six TRBV segments, TRBV5-6, TRBV5-1 and TRBV20-1 among them, were found more frequent in patients than controls.

V was clipped by 1 base and J by 5 bases; unmatched bases: 8. Germline V gene lookup returns CDR1 MGHDK and CDR2 SYGVNS. The CDR3 loop spans 16 amino acids. The sequencing input was blood. The clonotype comes from a girl aged 5-17 years with multiple sclerosis. The chain has TRBV25-1 and TRBJ2-5; 9 bases agree with TRBD2. CDR3 in amino acids: CASSEWGSGSGETQYF. DNA for the CDR3: TGTGCCAGCAGTGAATGGGGTAGCGGGAGTGGGGAGACCCAGTACTTC.